Sequencing of this T cell receptor beta chain was carried out in a study of T cell repertoires and HLA-DP antigens. Across the whole study: Alloreactive CD4+ T cells targeted HLA-DP on transduced HeLa. Donor ages ranged from 18-to-29 to 60-to-69; two men, one woman.

There are 16 residues in the CDR3. The germline CDR1 and CDR2 sequences are MNHEY and SMNVEV (reference sequence). Trimming removed 6 bases from V and 8 bases from J; junction bases left unmatched: 16. Study outcomes and limitations: A non-physiological HeLa system presented antigen to total CD4+ responders.

Notes on this clone: Its cognate antigen is unknown.

Measured with immunoSEQ multiplex PCR; TCRdb has only the in-frame clones, and not every one. The repertoire holds around 100,000 clones, around 93% seen once, with about 0.3% in the top ten. This rearrangement joins TRBV27 to TRBJ2-1, with 7 bases identical to TRBD2. Sequenced: CD4+ T cells from PBMCs. The source is a woman aged 18 to 35 in good health and CMV-seronegative. The CDR3 spells CASRTLGGGSTYEQFF. DNA for the CDR3: TGTGCCAGCAGGACCTTGGGCGGGGGTTCTACATATGAGCAGTTCTTC.